The sequence of this T cell receptor (beta chain) was determined in a study of shared clonotypes between healthy human individuals. On this clone itself: Antigen unknown.

Repertoires were generated with immunoSEQ multiplex PCR, while TCRdb's copy carries only in-frame clones and drops some. The sample lists some 2.1 million clones, approximately 94% occurring once. Study-level findings and limits: The four-donor shared clonotypes exceeded non-shared clonotypes in generation probability, with non-shared ones scoring lower.

Naive CD8 populations comprised CD45RO-negative cells positively selected for CCR7, excluding terminally differentiated effector memory CD45RA+ cells. Trimming took 2 bases from V and 0 from J; bases not matched to a gene: 3. Germline values: CDR1 SGHTA, CDR2 FQGNSA. There are 15 residues in the CDR3. The TCR was taken from a man between 18 and 35 years old in good health. The sequencing input was naive CD8+ T cells sorted from blood. This rearrangement joins TRBV7-2 to TRBJ1-1, with 7 bases that match TRBD1. Written as DNA, the CDR3 is TGTGCCAGCAGCTTATCGGGACAGTTGAACACTGAAGCTTTCTTT. This codes for CASSLSGQLNTEAFF.